This TCR beta chain was documented in a study of cytomegalovirus exposure and HLA in healthy donors. Regarding donors, all were healthy bone marrow donors. The CDR3 covers 15 residues. The germline CDR1 and CDR2 sequences are LGHNT and FRNRAP. Trimming took off 5 bases at V and 2 bases at J, with 15 bases between the two ends. PCR amplification relied on 60 Vbeta primers (plus 13 Jbeta primers). Generated by immunoSEQ multiplex PCR, the TCRdb table keeps only in-frame clones and is missing some. The repertoire holds 200,000 to 250,000 clones, with roughly 83% as singletons. V usage is TRBV12-5 and J usage is TRBJ2-5; maybe TRBD2 (6 bases). The sample was PBMCs. The receptor was isolated from a boy younger than 10 in good health and CMV-seronegative. The CDR3 here is CASGPLPAGQETQYF. The CDR3, as DNA: TGTGCTAGTGGTCCCCTCCCGGCGGGACAAGAGACCCAGTACTTC. Full variable domain (missing parts from reference TRBV12-5 and TRBJ2-5): DARVTQTPRHKVTEMGQEVTMRCQPILGHNTVFWYRQTMMQGLELLAYFRNRAPLDDSGMPKDRFSAEMPDATLATLKIQPSEPRDSAVYFCASGPLPAGQETQYFGPGTRLLVL.